This T cell receptor (beta chain) was observed in a study of OX40 agonist ivuxolimab in advanced cancers. This clone was seen more than once but under ten times. The repertoire was sequenced with immunoSEQ multiplex PCR; TCRdb's copy has only in-frame clones and lacks some. Of about 10,000 clones listed, just over 75% are singletons. The germline V and J ends were trimmed by 0 bases and 4 bases, with 10 bases remaining between them. The CDR3 has 15 amino acids. Germline CDR1 MGHRA, CDR2 YSYEKL. This specimen consisted of CD4+ or CD8+ T cells sorted from blood, obtained in a trial of the OX40 agonist ivuxolimab. V is TRBV4-1 and J is TRBJ2-1; possibly TRBD1 for D (5 bases). This receptor was obtained from an adult with an advanced solid tumor such as melanoma, head and neck, liver or kidney cancer. As DNA, the CDR3 is TGCGCCAGCAGCCAAGAGTCGACAGTTTACAATGAGCAGTTCTTC. As protein: CASSQESTVYNEQFF.